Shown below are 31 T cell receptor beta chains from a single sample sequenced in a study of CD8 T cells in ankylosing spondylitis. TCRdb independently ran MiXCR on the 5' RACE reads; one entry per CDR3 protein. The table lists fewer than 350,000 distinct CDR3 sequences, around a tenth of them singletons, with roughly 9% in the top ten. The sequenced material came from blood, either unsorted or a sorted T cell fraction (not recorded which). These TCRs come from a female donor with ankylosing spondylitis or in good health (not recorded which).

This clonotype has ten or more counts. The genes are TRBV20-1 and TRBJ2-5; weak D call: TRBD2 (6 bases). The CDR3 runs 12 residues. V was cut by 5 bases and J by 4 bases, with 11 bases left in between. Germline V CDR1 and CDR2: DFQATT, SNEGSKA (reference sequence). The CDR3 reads CSARDSPETQYF. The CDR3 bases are TGCAGTGCTCGGGACTCCCCAGAGACCCAGTACTTC.

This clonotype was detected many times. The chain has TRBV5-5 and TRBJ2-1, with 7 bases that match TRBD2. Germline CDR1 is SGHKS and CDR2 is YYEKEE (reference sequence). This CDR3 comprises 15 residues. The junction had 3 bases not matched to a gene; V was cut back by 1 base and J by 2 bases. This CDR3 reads CASSLQRDPYNEQFF. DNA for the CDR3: TGTGCCAGCAGCTTGCAGCGGGACCCCTACAATGAGCAGTTCTTC.

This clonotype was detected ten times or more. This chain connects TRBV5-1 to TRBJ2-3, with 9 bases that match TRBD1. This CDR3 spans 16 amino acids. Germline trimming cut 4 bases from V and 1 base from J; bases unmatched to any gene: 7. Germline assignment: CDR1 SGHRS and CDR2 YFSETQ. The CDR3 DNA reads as TGCGCCAGCAGCGGGGACGGGACAGGGCGCACAGATACGCAGTATTTT. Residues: CASSGDGTGRTDTQYF.

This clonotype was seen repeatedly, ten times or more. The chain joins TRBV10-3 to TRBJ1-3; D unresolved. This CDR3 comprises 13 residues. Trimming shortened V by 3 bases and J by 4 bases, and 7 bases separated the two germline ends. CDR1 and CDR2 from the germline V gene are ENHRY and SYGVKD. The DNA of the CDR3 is TGTGCCATCAGTGATGTCGGGGGAAACACCATATATTTT. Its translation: CAISDVGGNTIYF.

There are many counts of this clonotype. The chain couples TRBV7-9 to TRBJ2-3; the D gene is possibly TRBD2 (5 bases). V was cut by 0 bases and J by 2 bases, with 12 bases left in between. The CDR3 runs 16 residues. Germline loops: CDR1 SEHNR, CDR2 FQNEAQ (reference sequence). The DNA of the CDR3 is TGTGCCAGCAGCTTAGCTCCTAGCCCTGACACAGATACGCAGTATTTT. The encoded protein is CASSLAPSPDTDTQYF.

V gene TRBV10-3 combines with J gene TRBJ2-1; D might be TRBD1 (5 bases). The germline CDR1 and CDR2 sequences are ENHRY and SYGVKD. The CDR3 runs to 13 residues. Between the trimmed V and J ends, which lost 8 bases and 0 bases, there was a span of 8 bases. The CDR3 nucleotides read TGTGCCATCGGGGCAAGCTCCTACAATGAGCAGTTCTTC. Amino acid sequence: CAIGASSYNEQFF.

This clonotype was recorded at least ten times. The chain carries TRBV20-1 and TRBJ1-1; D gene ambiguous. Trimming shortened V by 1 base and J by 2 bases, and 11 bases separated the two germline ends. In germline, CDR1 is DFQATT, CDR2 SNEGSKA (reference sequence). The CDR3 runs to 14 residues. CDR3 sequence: CSARVGFGNTEAFF. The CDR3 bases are TGCAGTGCTAGAGTGGGGTTTGGAAACACTGAAGCTTTCTTT.

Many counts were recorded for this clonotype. CDR3: CASSPWVYGYTF. The DNA of the CDR3 is TGTGCCAGCAGTCCCTGGGTCTATGGCTACACCTTC. The chain uses TRBV12-3 or TRBV12-4 and TRBJ1-2; D is ambiguous. With 5 bases removed from V and 4 bases from J, the gap between germline ends came to 8 bases. The length of the CDR3 is 12 residues.

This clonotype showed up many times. The CDR3 loop is CASSPTTFGNTIYF. The CDR3 DNA reads TGTGCCAGCAGTCCAACGACATTTGGAAACACCATATATTTT. The chain employs TRBV2 and TRBJ1-3; D unclear. V gave up 5 bases and J gave up 3 bases, with 11 bases separating them. Germline-derived CDR1 and CDR2 are SNHLY and FYNNEI. The length of the CDR3 is 14 residues.

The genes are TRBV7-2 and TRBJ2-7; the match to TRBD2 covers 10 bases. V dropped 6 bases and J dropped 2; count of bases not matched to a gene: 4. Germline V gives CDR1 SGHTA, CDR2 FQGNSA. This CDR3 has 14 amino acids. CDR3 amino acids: CASRSTSGAYEQYF. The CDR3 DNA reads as TGTGCCAGCAGGTCCACTAGCGGGGCCTACGAGCAGTACTTC.

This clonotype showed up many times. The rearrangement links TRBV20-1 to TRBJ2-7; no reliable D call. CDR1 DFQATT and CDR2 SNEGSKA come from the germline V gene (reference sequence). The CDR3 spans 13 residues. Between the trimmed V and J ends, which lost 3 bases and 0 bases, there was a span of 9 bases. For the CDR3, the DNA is TGCAGTGCTAGCTTTCAGAGCTCCTACGAGCAGTACTTC. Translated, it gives CSASFQSSYEQYF.

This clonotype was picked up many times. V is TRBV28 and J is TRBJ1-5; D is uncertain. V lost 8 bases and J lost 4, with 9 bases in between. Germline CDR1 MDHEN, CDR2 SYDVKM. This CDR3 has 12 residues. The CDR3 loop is CASLDGNQPQHF. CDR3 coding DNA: TGTGCCAGCCTTGACGGTAATCAGCCCCAGCATTTT.

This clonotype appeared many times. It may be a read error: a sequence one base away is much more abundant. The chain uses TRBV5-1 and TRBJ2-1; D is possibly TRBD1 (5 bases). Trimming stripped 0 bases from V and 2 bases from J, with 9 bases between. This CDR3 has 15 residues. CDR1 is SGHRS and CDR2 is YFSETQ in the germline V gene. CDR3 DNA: TGCGCCAGCAGCTTGGAAGGGGCCCCCTACAATGAGCAGTTCTTC. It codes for CASSLEGAPYNEQFF.

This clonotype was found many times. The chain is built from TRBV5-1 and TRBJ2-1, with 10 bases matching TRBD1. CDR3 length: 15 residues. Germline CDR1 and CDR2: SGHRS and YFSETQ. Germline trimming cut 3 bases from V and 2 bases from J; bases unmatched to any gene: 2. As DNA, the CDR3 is TGCGCCAGCAGCTCGGGACAGGGGACCTACAATGAGCAGTTCTTC. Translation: CASSSGQGTYNEQFF.

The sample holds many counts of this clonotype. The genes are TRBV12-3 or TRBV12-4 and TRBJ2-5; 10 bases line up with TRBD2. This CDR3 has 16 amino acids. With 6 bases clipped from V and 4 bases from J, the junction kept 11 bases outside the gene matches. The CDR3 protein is CASSPTQSGRGETQYF. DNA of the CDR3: TGTGCCAGCAGCCCTACCCAAAGCGGGAGGGGAGAGACCCAGTACTTC.

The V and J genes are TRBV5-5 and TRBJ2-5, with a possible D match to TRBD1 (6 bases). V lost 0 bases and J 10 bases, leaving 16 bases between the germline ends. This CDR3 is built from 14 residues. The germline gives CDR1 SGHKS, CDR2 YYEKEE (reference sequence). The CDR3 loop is CASSLEGVSRGQYF. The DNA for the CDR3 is TGTGCCAGCAGCTTGGAGGGAGTAAGCAGGGGCCAGTACTTC.

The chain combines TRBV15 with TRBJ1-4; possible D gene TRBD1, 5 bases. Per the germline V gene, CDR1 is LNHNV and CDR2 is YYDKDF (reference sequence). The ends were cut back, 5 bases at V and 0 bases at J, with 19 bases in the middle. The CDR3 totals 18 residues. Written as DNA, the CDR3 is TGTGCCACCAGCGAAAGAGAGGAGGGGCATGCAACTAATGAAAAACTGTTTTTT. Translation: CATSEREEGHATNEKLFF. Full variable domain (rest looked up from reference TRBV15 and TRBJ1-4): DAMVIQNPRYQVTQFGKPVTLSCSQTLNHNVMYWYQQKSSQAPKLLFHYYDKDFNNEADTPDNFQSRRPNTSFCFLDIRSPGLGDTAMYLCATSEREEGHATNEKLFFGSGTQLSVL.

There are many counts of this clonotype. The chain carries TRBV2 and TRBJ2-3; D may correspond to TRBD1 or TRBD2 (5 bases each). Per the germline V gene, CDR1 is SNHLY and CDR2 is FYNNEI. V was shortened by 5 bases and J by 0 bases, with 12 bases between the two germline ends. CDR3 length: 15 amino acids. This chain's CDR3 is CASSLGRLSTDTQYF. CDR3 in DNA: TGTGCCAGCAGTTTGGGACGGCTAAGCACAGATACGCAGTATTTT.

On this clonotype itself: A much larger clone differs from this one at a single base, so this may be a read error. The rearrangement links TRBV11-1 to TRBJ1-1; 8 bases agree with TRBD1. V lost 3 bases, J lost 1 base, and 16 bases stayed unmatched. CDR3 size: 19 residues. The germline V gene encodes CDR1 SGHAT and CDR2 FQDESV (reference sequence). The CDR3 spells CASSLSWTGLVKPNTEAFF. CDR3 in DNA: TGTGCCAGCAGCTTGTCCTGGACAGGGCTGGTGAAACCGAACACTGAAGCTTTCTTT.

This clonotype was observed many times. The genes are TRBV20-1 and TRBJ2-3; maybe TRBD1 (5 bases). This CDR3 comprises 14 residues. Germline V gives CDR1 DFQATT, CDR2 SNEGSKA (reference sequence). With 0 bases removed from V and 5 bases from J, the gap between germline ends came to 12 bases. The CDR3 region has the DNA TGCAGTGCTAGAGATTGGCAGGGTCAAGATACGCAGTATTTT. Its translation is CSARDWQGQDTQYF.

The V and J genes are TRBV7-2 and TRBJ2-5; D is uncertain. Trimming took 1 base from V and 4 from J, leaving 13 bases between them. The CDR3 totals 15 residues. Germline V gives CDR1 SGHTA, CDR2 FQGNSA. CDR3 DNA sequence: TGTGCCAGCAGCTTAGGTCTAACCCTTGCAGAGACCCAGTACTTC. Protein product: CASSLGLTLAETQYF. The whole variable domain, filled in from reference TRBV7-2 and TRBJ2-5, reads GAGVSQSPSNKVTEKGKDVELRCDPISGHTALYWYRQSLGQGLEFLIYFQGNSAPDKSGLPSDRFSAERTGGSVSTLTIQRTQQEDSAVYLCASSLGLTLAETQYFGPGTRLLVL.

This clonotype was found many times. The CDR3 loop reads CASSQDFLREWGTEAFF. CDR3 sequence (DNA): TGCGCCAGCAGCCAAGATTTCTTGCGGGAGTGGGGGACTGAAGCTTTCTTT. The genes are TRBV4-1 and TRBJ1-1; D perhaps matches TRBD1 (5 bases). V was pared by 0 bases and J by 5 bases, with 19 bases between. The germline V gene encodes CDR1 MGHRA and CDR2 YSYEKL. CDR3 size: 17 residues.

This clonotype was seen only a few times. The CDR3: CASRPAGGDEKLFF. The CDR3 nucleotides are TGTGCCAGCAGACCTGCCGGGGGTGACGAAAAACTGTTTTTT. V gene TRBV7-9 combines with J gene TRBJ1-4; D is perhaps TRBD1 (5 bases). Germline V gene sequence: CDR1 SEHNR, CDR2 FQNEAQ (reference sequence). The CDR3 spans 14 residues. V was clipped by 6 bases and J by 8 bases, with 16 bases between them.

The CDR3 DNA reads TGTGCCACCGCTTTTGTAACTAGAGGCGAGCAGTACTTC. Its translation: CATAFVTRGEQYF. The J gene is TRBJ2-7, the V gene TRBV12-3 or TRBV12-4; tentatively, D is TRBD2 (5 bases). The CDR3 length is 13 residues. The V and J ends lost 10 bases and 6 bases respectively, with 19 bases between them.

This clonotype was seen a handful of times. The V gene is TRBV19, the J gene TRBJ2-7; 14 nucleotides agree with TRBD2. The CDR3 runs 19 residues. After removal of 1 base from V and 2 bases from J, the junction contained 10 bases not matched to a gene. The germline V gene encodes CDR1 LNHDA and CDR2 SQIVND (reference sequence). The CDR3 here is CASSIGAGTSGSSAYEQYF. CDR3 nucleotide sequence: TGTGCCAGTAGTATAGGGGCCGGGACTAGCGGGAGTTCAGCCTACGAGCAGTACTTC.

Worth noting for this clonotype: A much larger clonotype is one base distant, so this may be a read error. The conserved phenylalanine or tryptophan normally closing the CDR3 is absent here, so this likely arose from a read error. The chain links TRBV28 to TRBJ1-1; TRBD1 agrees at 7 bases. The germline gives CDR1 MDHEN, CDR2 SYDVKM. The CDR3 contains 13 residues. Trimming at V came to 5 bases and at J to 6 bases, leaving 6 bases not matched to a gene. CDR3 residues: CASSVTGRAEAFS. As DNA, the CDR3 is TGTGCCAGCAGTGTGACAGGGAGGGCTGAAGCTTTCTCT.

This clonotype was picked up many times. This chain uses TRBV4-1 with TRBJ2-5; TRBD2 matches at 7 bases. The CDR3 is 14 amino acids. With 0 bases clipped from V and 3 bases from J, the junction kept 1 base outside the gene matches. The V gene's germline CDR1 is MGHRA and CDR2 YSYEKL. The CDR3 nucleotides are TGCGCCAGCAGCCAAGAGGGGGGGGAAGAGACCCAGTACTTC. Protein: CASSQEGGEETQYF.

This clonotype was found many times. CDR3 loop: CASSLNVDTEAFF. The DNA of the CDR3 is TGTGCCAGCAGTTTGAACGTGGACACTGAAGCTTTCTTT. This chain connects TRBV6-5 to TRBJ1-1; D not certain. This CDR3 is built from 13 residues. The V end was cut by 4 bases, the J end by 3 bases, with 9 bases between. In germline, CDR1 is MNHEY, CDR2 SVGAGI.

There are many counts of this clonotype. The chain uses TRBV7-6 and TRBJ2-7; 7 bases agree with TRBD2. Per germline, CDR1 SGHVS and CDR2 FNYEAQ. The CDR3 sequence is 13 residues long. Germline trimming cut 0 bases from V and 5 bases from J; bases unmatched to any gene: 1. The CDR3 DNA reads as TGTGCCAGCAGCTTAGCTCGGGGGGACGAGCAGTACTTC. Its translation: CASSLARGDEQYF.

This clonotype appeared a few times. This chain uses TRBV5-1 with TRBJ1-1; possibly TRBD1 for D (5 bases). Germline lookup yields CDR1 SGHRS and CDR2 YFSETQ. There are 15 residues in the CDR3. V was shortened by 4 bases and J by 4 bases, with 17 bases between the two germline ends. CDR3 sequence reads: CASSTNGNGGTEAFF. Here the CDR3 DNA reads TGCGCCAGCAGCACGAACGGTAACGGGGGCACTGAAGCTTTCTTT.

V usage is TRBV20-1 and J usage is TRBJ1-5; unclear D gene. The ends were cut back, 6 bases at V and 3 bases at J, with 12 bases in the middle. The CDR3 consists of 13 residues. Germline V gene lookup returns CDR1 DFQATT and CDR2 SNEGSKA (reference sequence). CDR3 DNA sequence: TGCAGTGCCGTTGAGGGTGCCAATCAGCCCCAGCATTTT. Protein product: CSAVEGANQPQHF.